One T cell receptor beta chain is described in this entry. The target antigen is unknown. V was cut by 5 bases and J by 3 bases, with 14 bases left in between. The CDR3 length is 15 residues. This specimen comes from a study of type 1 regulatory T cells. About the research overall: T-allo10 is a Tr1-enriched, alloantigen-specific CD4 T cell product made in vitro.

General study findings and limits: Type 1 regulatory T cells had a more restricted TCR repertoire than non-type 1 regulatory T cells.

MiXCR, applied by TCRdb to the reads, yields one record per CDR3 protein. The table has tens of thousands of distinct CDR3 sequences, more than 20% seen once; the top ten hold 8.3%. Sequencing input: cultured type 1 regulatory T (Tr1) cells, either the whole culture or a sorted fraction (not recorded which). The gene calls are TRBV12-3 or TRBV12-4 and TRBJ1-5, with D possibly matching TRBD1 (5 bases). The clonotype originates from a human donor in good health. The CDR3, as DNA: TGTGCCAGCAGTCCCGGGACGGGAGACAATCAGCCCCAGCATTTT. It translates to CASSPGTGDNQPQHF.